What follows are 28 T cell receptor beta chains derived from one specimen sequenced in a study of T cell responses to AZD1222 COVID-19 vaccine. The repertoire was sequenced with immunoSEQ multiplex PCR; TCRdb's copy has only in-frame clones and lacks some. The table records 180,000 or so clones, around 94% of them present only once. The sequences come from peripheral blood, collected on day 0 of AZD1222 vaccination. The receptors come from an adult in good health.

The J gene is TRBJ1-1, the V gene TRBV7-2, with TRBD1 identical over 7 bases. With V trimmed by 7 bases and J by 6 bases, 14 bases remained unmatched. CDR3 length: 15 residues. Germline lookup yields CDR1 SGHTA and CDR2 FQGNSA. The CDR3 spells CASTRTPGGEAEAFF. The DNA of the CDR3 is TGTGCCAGCACCCGAACTCCAGGGGGAGAAGCTGAAGCTTTCTTT.

This sequence joins TRBV10-3 and TRBJ2-2; the D gene could be TRBD1 or TRBD2 (5 bases each). Looked up from germline, CDR1 is ENHRY and CDR2 is SYGVKD. With 6 bases removed from V and 1 base from J, the gap between germline ends came to 18 bases. This CDR3 region has 17 residues. The CDR3 spells CAISPRRGDLNTGELFF. The CDR3 nucleotides are TGTGCCATCAGCCCACGTAGGGGAGACTTGAACACCGGGGAGCTGTTTTTT.

The rearrangement joins TRBV6-4 to TRBJ1-2; 7 bases fit TRBD1. Germline assignment: CDR1 MRHNA and CDR2 SNTAGT. Trimming at V came to 3 bases and at J to 4 bases, leaving 5 bases not matched to a gene. The CDR3 contains 14 residues. This CDR3 reads CASSEETGSYGYTF. CDR3 coding DNA: TGTGCCAGCAGTGAAGAGACAGGGTCCTATGGCTACACCTTC.

The chain is built from TRBV30 and TRBJ1-6; D ambiguous. Per the germline V gene, CDR1 is GTSNPN and CDR2 is SVGIG (reference sequence). Trimming left V 0 bases short and J 1 base short, with 10 bases between. The CDR3 spans 16 residues. The CDR3 coding sequence is TGTGCCTGGAGTGTAAGGGCTCGGTCCTATAATTCACCCCTCCACTTT. Translation: CAWSVRARSYNSPLHF.

This clone was picked up a small number of times. This sequence joins TRBV2 and TRBJ1-2; 7 nucleotides line up with TRBD1. The CDR3 covers 16 residues. Per the germline V gene, CDR1 is SNHLY and CDR2 is FYNNEI. The trim removed 0 bases at V and 0 bases at J, leaving 4 bases unmatched. The CDR3 here is CASSEAQGVANYGYTF. In nucleotides, the CDR3 is TGTGCCAGCAGTGAAGCCCAGGGGGTAGCTAACTATGGCTACACCTTC.

The CDR3 loop reads CASSKRRRSSYNEQFF. In nucleotides, the CDR3 is TGTGCCAGCAGCAAACGGCGCAGGAGCTCCTACAATGAGCAGTTCTTC. The gene calls are TRBV21-1 and TRBJ2-1. TRBV21-1 represents a pseudogene. The CDR3 runs 16 residues.

In its sample, this clone was seen once. The CDR3: CASRRLLPQGTGYGYTF. For the CDR3, the DNA is TGTGCCAGCAGGCGCCTCCTTCCACAGGGGACGGGCTATGGCTACACCTTC. The gene calls are TRBV28 and TRBJ1-2; 7 bases agree with TRBD1. The CDR3 loop spans 17 amino acids. Germline V gives CDR1 MDHEN, CDR2 SYDVKM. J gave up 4 bases and V 6 bases, and 17 bases lay outside the gene matches.

The rearrangement links TRBV11-2 to TRBJ1-6; D unresolved. The CDR3 totals 17 residues. Trimming took off 0 bases at V and 8 bases at J, with 17 bases between the two ends. Germline V CDR1 and CDR2: SGHAT, FQNNGV. The CDR3 DNA reads TGTGCCAGCAGCTTAGATCCCGGTCGGGCCCGAGATTCACCCCTCCACTTT. It yields the protein CASSLDPGRARDSPLHF.

This chain connects TRBV6-5 to TRBJ1-4; the D gene is possibly TRBD1 (6 bases). The V gene lost 2 bases and the J gene lost 0 bases, with 10 bases spanning the gap. The CDR3 spans 16 residues. Germline V lookup: CDR1 MNHEY, CDR2 SVGAGI. Here the CDR3 reads CASSYGTWATNEKLFF. The CDR3 DNA is TGTGCCAGCAGTTACGGGACATGGGCAACTAATGAAAAACTGTTTTTT.

The chain joins TRBV27 to TRBJ1-6, with D maybe TRBD1 (6 bases). The CDR3 loop spans 14 amino acids. The V end lost 8 bases, the J end lost 7 bases, and 15 bases lay between the germline ends. The germline V gene has CDR1 MNHEY and CDR2 SMNVEV (reference sequence). The DNA for the CDR3 is TGTGCCAGCGGGGATCGGGGGCTAAATTCACCCCTCCACTTT. Translating it yields CASGDRGLNSPLHF.

On this clone: Mismatch with germline at one junction end may stem from a read error. This chain uses TRBV12-3 or TRBV12-4 with TRBJ1-2; tentative D call: TRBD1 (5 bases). The CDR3 contains 12 residues. The CDR3 nucleotides read TGTGCCAGCAGGCCCGACAGTTTGGGCTTCACCTTC. Protein product: CASRPDSLGFTF.

The rearrangement links TRBV11-2 to TRBJ2-7; 7 bases line up with TRBD2. CDR3 length: 15 amino acids. CDR1 SGHAT and CDR2 FQNNGV come from the germline V gene. Trimming cost V 0 bases and J 2 bases; bases outside gene matches: 4. The CDR3 loop reads CASSLERLAAYEQYF. As DNA, the CDR3 is TGTGCCAGCAGCTTAGAAAGGCTAGCGGCCTACGAGCAGTACTTC.

This rearrangement joins TRBV7-9 to TRBJ2-5; 8 nucleotides line up with TRBD2. Germline V gene data show CDR1 as SEHNR and CDR2 as FQNEAQ (reference sequence). J lost 4 bases, V lost 8 bases, and 9 bases had no gene match. The CDR3 is made up of 14 amino acids. CDR3 sequence: CASASGSQRETQYF. CDR3 sequence (DNA): TGTGCCAGCGCGAGCGGGAGTCAACGAGAGACCCAGTACTTC.

The chain uses TRBV5-1 and TRBJ1-1, with a possible D match to TRBD1 (6 bases). The CDR3 runs 16 residues. Germline lookup yields CDR1 SGHRS and CDR2 YFSETQ. The V end was cut by 1 base, the J end by 0 bases, with 13 bases between. The CDR3 spells CASSLNPGQLNTEAFF. CDR3 sequence (DNA): TGCGCCAGCAGCTTGAATCCGGGACAACTGAACACTGAAGCTTTCTTT.

This chain joins TRBV6-5 and TRBJ2-1; D gene uncertain. Germline CDR1 and CDR2: MNHEY and SVGAGI. The CDR3 totals 11 residues. The V gene lost 6 bases and the J gene lost 5 bases, with 5 bases spanning the gap. Here the CDR3 reads CASRQDNEQFF. The CDR3 DNA reads TGTGCCAGCAGACAAGACAATGAGCAGTTCTTC.

The V call is TRBV30, the J call TRBJ2-1, with D uncertain. The germline V and J ends were trimmed by 8 bases and 9 bases, with 20 bases remaining between them. The germline gives CDR1 GTSNPN, CDR2 SVGIG (reference sequence). CDR3 length equals 13 residues. The CDR3 reads CARRGELWSEQFF. The CDR3 DNA follows: TGTGCCCGTAGAGGCGAGCTTTGGAGTGAGCAGTTCTTC.

The chain combines TRBV2 with TRBJ1-1, with a possible D match to TRBD1 (5 bases). Per the germline V gene, CDR1 is SNHLY and CDR2 is FYNNEI. The CDR3 covers 11 residues. Trimming took off 3 bases at V and 8 bases at J, with 7 bases between the two ends. CDR3 bases: TGTGCCAGCAGTGACGGGGCAGAAGCTTTCTTT. Protein product: CASSDGAEAFF.

The chain links TRBV27 to TRBJ2-3; D is ambiguous. CDR3 size: 15 residues. CDR1 is MNHEY, CDR2 SMNVEV, per germline (reference sequence). Trimming left V 4 bases short and J 0 bases short, with 11 bases between. The CDR3 region is CASSSLAPSTDTQYF. CDR3 bases: TGTGCCAGCAGTTCTTTGGCGCCTAGCACAGATACGCAGTATTTT.

The chain uses TRBV30 and TRBJ2-1; 8 bases match TRBD1. Germline CDR1 GTSNPN, CDR2 SVGIG (reference sequence). This CDR3 is built from 17 residues. With 1 base clipped from V and 3 bases from J, the junction kept 11 bases outside the gene matches. The CDR3, as DNA: TGTGCCTGGAGTGCCAGCCGACGGACAGGGAACTACAATGAGCAGTTCTTC. Protein: CAWSASRRTGNYNEQFF.

This clone was counted a single time. This sequence joins TRBV10-3 and TRBJ1-2; D ambiguous. This CDR3 is 12 amino acids long. The ends were cut back, 7 bases at V and 7 bases at J, with 13 bases in the middle. Germline lookup yields CDR1 ENHRY and CDR2 SYGVKD. The CDR3 sequence is CAIKAGNPGYTF. The CDR3, as DNA: TGTGCCATCAAAGCGGGAAACCCTGGCTACACCTTC.

The chain recombines TRBV19 with TRBJ1-5, with TRBD1 as a possible D gene (6 bases). CDR1 is LNHDA and CDR2 is SQIVND in the germline V gene (reference sequence). V was shortened by 7 bases and J by 2 bases, with 15 bases between the two germline ends. The CDR3 runs 15 residues. CDR3 DNA: TGTGCCAGTACCCCAACAGGGAAGGGCAATCAGCCCCAGCATTTT. This encodes CASTPTGKGNQPQHF.

The CDR3 protein is CSVLIRDTEAFF. CDR3 sequence (DNA): TGCAGCGTTTTAATCAGGGACACTGAAGCTTTCTTT. V and J are TRBV29-1 and TRBJ1-1; D is perhaps TRBD1 (5 bases). V was shortened by 5 bases and J by 3 bases, with 10 bases between the two germline ends. CDR3 length: 12 amino acids. Germline loops: CDR1 SQVTM, CDR2 ANQGSEA.

This sequence joins TRBV19 and TRBJ2-7, with D unclear. V lost 8 bases and J lost 0, with 14 bases in between. Germline loops: CDR1 LNHDA, CDR2 SQIVND (reference sequence). The CDR3 runs to 14 residues. The CDR3 region is CASGPGDPSYEQYF. The CDR3 region has the DNA TGTGCCAGTGGTCCGGGTGACCCCTCCTACGAGCAGTACTTC.

This clone was recorded once. CDR3 in DNA: TGTGCCAGTAGTATTAGAAGGATAAATCAAGAAGGCGATACGCAGTATTTT. Translation gives CASSIRRINQEGDTQYF. V and J are TRBV19 and TRBJ2-3; no clear D gene. CDR1 LNHDA and CDR2 SQIVND come from the germline V gene (reference sequence). V was pared by 3 bases and J by 6 bases, with 22 bases between. There are 17 residues in the CDR3.

The CDR3 here is CASSVDGGAEAFF. The CDR3, as DNA: TGTGCCAGCAGCGTCGACGGAGGAGCTGAAGCTTTCTTT. The chain uses TRBV9 and TRBJ1-1; D is uncertain. The CDR3 is made up of 13 amino acids. V was trimmed by 2 bases and J by 6 bases, leaving 11 bases between them. Per germline, CDR1 SGDLS and CDR2 YYNGEE.

This chain connects TRBV3-1 (or the pseudogene TRBV3-2) to TRBJ1-2; 7 bases match TRBD1. Trimming removed 4 bases from V and 4 bases from J; junction bases left unmatched: 9. This CDR3 is 15 amino acids long. From germline, CDR1 is LGHDT and CDR2 YNNKEL (reference sequence). The CDR3 is CASSLDRAFAYGYTF. CDR3 nucleotides: TGTGCCAGCAGCCTCGACAGGGCCTTCGCCTATGGCTACACCTTC.

The V call is TRBV7-8, the J call TRBJ1-5, with D possibly TRBD1 on 6 matching bases. The V end was cut by 5 bases, the J end by 7 bases, with 12 bases between. The germline V gene has CDR1 SGHVS and CDR2 FQNEAQ. CDR3 length: 13 residues. The CDR3 spells CASSGPGVQPQHF. CDR3 DNA sequence: TGTGCCAGCAGCGGGCCAGGGGTGCAGCCCCAGCATTTT.

The genes are TRBV7-9 and TRBJ1-1, with D hard to call. The CDR3 contains 12 residues. Between the trimmed V and J ends, which lost 2 bases and 4 bases, there was a span of 5 bases. Germline assignment: CDR1 SEHNR and CDR2 FQNEAQ (reference sequence). The CDR3 spells CASSLISTEAFF. The CDR3 DNA follows: TGTGCCAGCAGCTTAATAAGCACTGAAGCTTTCTTT.